This TCR beta chain derives from a study of Ad26.COV2.S vaccination and SARS-CoV-2 variants. TCRdb's copy holds only in-frame clones and misses some; the assay was immunoSEQ multiplex PCR. The sample holds some 270,000 clones; about 83% are singletons and the top ten take about 2.7%. The CDR3 extends over 14 amino acids. Germline lookup yields CDR1 MRHNA and CDR2 SNTAGT. Trimming pared 3 bases from V and 3 bases from J, leaving 9 bases between. Treatment reported: 19 received Ad26.COV2.S at low or high dose, single or two shots; a few received placebo; per-sample allocation not given. The investigators took samples on day 63 after the first vaccine or placebo injection. Donation came from an adult in Boston who was aged 18-55 years.

The chain links TRBV6-4 to TRBJ1-5, with D maybe TRBD1 (5 bases). The origin of this receptor is a person aged 18-60 years who received the Ad26.COV2.S COVID-19 vaccine or a placebo. The sample consisted of peripheral blood, taken in a trial of Ad26.COV2.S vaccine versus placebo. In DNA form, the CDR3 reads TGTGCCAGCAGTGAGACAGTCTCCAATCAGCCCCAGCATTTT. As protein: CASSETVSNQPQHF.